This T cell receptor (beta chain) was recorded in a study of cytomegalovirus exposure and HLA in healthy donors. Study-wide results and limits: Relative to the roughly 690-donor mean, N-insertions were reportedly fewer in an Asian-associated ancestry cluster in a later analysis.

Vbeta (60) and Jbeta (13) primers were used in the PCR. Some clones are missing from TCRdb's copy, which holds only in-frame ones; the method was immunoSEQ multiplex PCR. The repertoire table contains 90,000 to 120,000 clones. Comments on this clone: Its cognate antigen is unknown.

As for the donors, each was a healthy bone marrow donor. The trim removed 3 bases at V and 14 bases at J, leaving 14 bases unmatched. The CDR3 has 14 amino acids. Germline assignment: CDR1 LGHNA and CDR2 YNFKEQ. Sequencing input: PBMCs. This chain links TRBV4-2 with TRBJ2-3; 7 bases fit TRBD2. The receptor's source is a man aged 50 to 60 in good health and CMV-seronegative. CDR3 DNA: TGTGCCAGCAGCCAGGGGGGGGGAGACCAGACAAGGTATTTT. It yields the protein CASSQGGGDQTRYF.